This TCR beta chain was profiled in a study of blood T cells in healthy people across ages. V was cut by 6 bases and J by 4 bases, with 16 bases left in between. The CDR3 contains 15 residues. CDR1 and CDR2 from the germline V gene are MNHEY and SMNVEV (reference sequence). Sample-barcoded 5' priming and a J-beta primer mix drove a second PCR of about 6 to 11 cycles. TCRdb recomputed calls from the 5' RACE reads with MiXCR, one row per CDR3 protein. The repertoire has fewer than 800,000 distinct CDR3 sequences, approximately 29% of them found once; the top ten carry 15%. This clonotype was seen only a few times.

The sequenced sample consisted of blood. The TCR comes from a woman older than 75 in good health. V usage is TRBV27 and J usage is TRBJ2-1, with a weak D call TRBD1 (6 bases). DNA of the CDR3: TGTGCCAGCAGCTTCATACCAGGGGTGTACAATGAGCAGTTCTTC. Protein product: CASSFIPGVYNEQFF.